A single sample is the source of the 8 T cell receptor beta chains below, sequenced in a study of blood T cell repertoires in COVID-19. Only in-frame clones appear in the TCRdb table, and some are missing; sequencing was by immunoSEQ multiplex PCR. The repertoire consists of around 65,000 clones, with about 81% occurring once and the leading ten covering less than 20%. The sequencing input was peripheral blood. Source of these receptors: a man at least 80 years old with acute or convalescent COVID-19.

The chain carries TRBV2 and TRBJ2-5; D possibly corresponds to TRBD1 (6 bases). The CDR3 length is 13 residues. Germline V CDR1 and CDR2: SNHLY, FYNNEI. V lost 8 bases, J lost 1 base, and 11 bases lay in between. CDR3 bases: TGTGCCAGCGACCGGGACATCCAAGAGACCCAGTACTTC. Amino acid sequence: CASDRDIQETQYF.

The chain has TRBV3-1 (or the pseudogene TRBV3-2) and TRBJ2-7; D is possibly TRBD2 (6 bases). The germline V and J ends were trimmed by 4 bases and 5 bases, with 15 bases remaining between them. Germline CDR1 reads LGHDT; CDR2 reads YNNKEL (reference sequence). The CDR3 is 14 amino acids. The CDR3 bases are TGTGCCAGCAGCCCCTCTCTAGCGTACCACGAGCAGTACTTC. Its translation is CASSPSLAYHEQYF.

This rearrangement joins TRBV7-2 to TRBJ2-6; weak D call: TRBD2 (7 bases). Germline loops: CDR1 SGHTA, CDR2 FQGNSA. The CDR3 loop spans 17 amino acids. Trimming left V 1 base short and J 2 bases short, with 12 bases between. Written as DNA, the CDR3 is TGTGCCAGCAGCTTAGATGGGGGGGGCACTGGGGCCAACGTCCTGACTTTC. It translates to CASSLDGGGTGANVLTF.

The rearrangement joins TRBV19 to TRBJ1-3; tentative D call: TRBD1 (6 bases). The CDR3 covers 14 residues. Germline loops: CDR1 LNHDA, CDR2 SQIVND (reference sequence). Between the trimmed V and J ends, which lost 6 bases and 0 bases, there was a span of 9 bases. CDR3 DNA sequence: TGTGCCAGTAGCCGACAGGTCTCTGGAAACACCATATATTTT. Its translation: CASSRQVSGNTIYF.

J is TRBJ1-2 and V is TRBV29-1; no clear D gene. CDR3 size: 11 residues. The V gene's germline CDR1 is SQVTM and CDR2 ANQGSEA. The V end was cut by 3 bases, the J end by 5 bases, with 7 bases between. The CDR3 DNA is TGCAGCGTTGATGGAGTGTATGGCTACACCTTC. It yields the protein CSVDGVYGYTF.

The J gene is TRBJ2-1, the V gene TRBV29-1; 13 bases map to TRBD2. Germline V CDR1 and CDR2: SQVTM, ANQGSEA. V gave up 3 bases and J gave up 9 bases; unmatched junction bases: 11. The CDR3 is 16 residues long. CDR3 nucleotides: TGCAGCGTTGAGCTGAGCCCGGGACTAGCGGGATCTGAGCAGTTCTTC. It is translated as CSVELSPGLAGSEQFF.

This sequence joins TRBV6-2 or TRBV6-3 and TRBJ2-7, with unresolved D. This CDR3 has 11 amino acids. V lost 2 bases and J lost 4, with 3 bases in between. Germline values: CDR1 MNHEY, CDR2 SVGEGT. Here the CDR3 DNA reads TGTGCCAGCAGTTACCTATACGAGCAGTACTTC. It translates to CASSYLYEQYF.

V usage is TRBV6-6 and J usage is TRBJ2-1; 8 nucleotides align to TRBD1. There are 14 residues in the CDR3. Germline lookup yields CDR1 MNHNY and CDR2 SVGAGI (reference sequence). Germline trimming cut 2 bases from V and 4 bases from J; bases unmatched to any gene: 1. This CDR3 reads CASSYRQGYNEQFF. The CDR3 DNA reads as TGTGCCAGCAGTTACCGACAGGGGTACAATGAGCAGTTCTTC.